The next 14 T cell receptor beta chains were all read from a single sample in a study of shared clonotypes between healthy human individuals. TCRdb's copy holds only in-frame clones and misses some; the assay was immunoSEQ multiplex PCR. The data contain roughly 700,000 clones, around two thirds of them singletons. The sample consisted of memory CD4+ T cells sorted from blood. Subset denoted: CD45RA-negative fraction. These receptor sequences come from a woman in her twenties or thirties in good health.

This clone occurred a few times. The rearrangement uses TRBV2 and TRBJ2-7; 8 nucleotides match TRBD2. Germline-derived CDR1 and CDR2 are SNHLY and FYNNEI. The CDR3 spans 16 residues. The V segment lost 7 bases and the J segment 1 base; nucleotides outside the gene matches: 12. The CDR3 spells CASKLPAGAASYEQYF. CDR3 sequence (DNA): TGTGCCAGCAAACTGCCAGCGGGGGCAGCTTCCTACGAGCAGTACTTC.

V is TRBV11-3 and J is TRBJ2-6, with 9 positions matching TRBD1. The CDR3 consists of 16 residues. Per germline, CDR1 SGHNT and CDR2 YENEEA. V dropped 8 bases and J dropped 2; count of bases not matched to a gene: 7. CDR3 region: CASGTGGAAGANVLTF. CDR3 nucleotide sequence: TGTGCCAGCGGCACAGGGGGCGCCGCTGGGGCCAACGTCCTGACTTTC.

The gene calls are TRBV2 and TRBJ2-1; D may be TRBD2 (5 bases). The CDR3 totals 14 residues. V lost 7 bases to trimming and J lost 3 bases, with 13 bases between them. Germline values: CDR1 SNHLY, CDR2 FYNNEI. CDR3 coding DNA: TGTGCCAGCAATGGAGCGGATATCTACAATGAGCAGTTCTTC. The encoded protein is CASNGADIYNEQFF.

V is TRBV5-4 and J is TRBJ2-1; D possibly corresponds to TRBD1 (6 bases). CDR3 length: 14 amino acids. From germline, CDR1 is SGHNT and CDR2 YYREEE (reference sequence). V lost 2 bases and J 6 bases, leaving 12 bases between the germline ends. CDR3 amino acids: CASSLQGFVNEQFF. CDR3 DNA sequence: TGTGCCAGCAGCTTACAGGGATTTGTCAATGAGCAGTTCTTC.

The chain carries TRBV25-1 and TRBJ1-3; 7 nucleotides agree with TRBD1. J lost 5 bases, V lost 6 bases, and 7 bases had no gene match. The CDR3 has 14 residues. Germline CDR1 and CDR2: MGHDK and SYGVNS. The CDR3 DNA sequence: TGTGCCAGCAGCCATCGACAGGGTAGAAACACCATATATTTT. It specifies CASSHRQGRNTIYF.

In regard to this clone: Other DNA sequences in the same sample also yield this CDR3. This chain connects TRBV28 to TRBJ2-7; the D gene could be TRBD1 or TRBD2 (5 bases each). In germline, CDR1 is MDHEN, CDR2 SYDVKM. V gave up 6 bases and J gave up 0 bases, with 12 bases separating them. The CDR3 covers 14 residues. CDR3 in amino acids: CASRAGTGSYEQYF. CDR3 sequence (DNA): TGTGCCAGCAGGGCCGGGACGGGCTCCTACGAGCAGTACTTC.

This clone was found a few times. This chain connects TRBV7-8 to TRBJ1-2, with D hard to call. Germline V gives CDR1 SGHVS, CDR2 FQNEAQ. The CDR3 has 14 residues. The germline V and J ends were trimmed by 1 base and 8 bases, with 14 bases remaining between them. The CDR3 nucleotides read TGTGCCAGCAGCTTAGTCGGCCCGCAGGAAGGCTACACCTTC. Translating gives CASSLVGPQEGYTF.

This clone was detected only a few times. The chain employs TRBV18 and TRBJ2-7, with D unclear. The CDR3 contains 10 residues. V lost 5 bases to trimming and J lost 8 bases, with 7 bases between them. Germline lookup yields CDR1 KGHSH and CDR2 LQKENI. The CDR3: CASSDEKQYF. The CDR3 nucleotides are TGTGCCAGCTCAGACGAGAAGCAGTACTTC.

V and J are TRBV6-5 and TRBJ1-2; 8 bases line up with TRBD1. J lost 8 bases, V lost 9 bases, and 14 bases had no gene match. The CDR3 has 14 residues. Germline CDR1 MNHEY, CDR2 SVGAGI. The CDR3 here is CASLGQALSGGYTF. The CDR3 region has the DNA TGTGCCAGTCTGGGACAGGCCCTTTCGGGAGGCTACACCTTC.

The chain recombines TRBV6-6 with TRBJ1-1, with D unresolved. V was shortened by 6 bases and J by 0 bases, with 5 bases between the two germline ends. Germline values: CDR1 MNHNY, CDR2 SVGAGI (reference sequence). The CDR3 length is 12 residues. CDR3 in DNA: TGTGCCAGCAGCCTTGTGAACACTGAAGCTTTCTTT. Translation gives CASSLVNTEAFF.

At least ten counts were recorded for this clone. This sequence joins TRBV2 and TRBJ1-5; no clear D gene. The V and J ends lost 3 bases and 0 bases respectively, with 6 bases between them. The CDR3 spans 14 residues. CDR1 is SNHLY, CDR2 FYNNEI, per germline. The DNA of the CDR3 is TGTGCCAGCAGTGACTGGTTTAGCAATCAGCCCCAGCATTTT. Translation: CASSDWFSNQPQHF.

In this sample, this clone turned up a few times. The J gene is TRBJ1-5, the V gene TRBV28, with D uncertain. V gave up 5 bases and J gave up 1 base, with 9 bases separating them. Germline V lookup: CDR1 MDHEN, CDR2 SYDVKM. CDR3 length: 14 residues. The CDR3 DNA sequence: TGTGCCAGCAGTCGGGTCTTGAGCAATCAGCCCCAGCATTTT. Translation: CASSRVLSNQPQHF.

This rearrangement joins TRBV30 to TRBJ2-3, with 11 positions matching TRBD2. V lost 3 bases and J lost 6; bases outside the gene matches: 14. The CDR3 contains 17 residues. Germline loops: CDR1 GTSNPN, CDR2 SVGIG (reference sequence). Here the CDR3 DNA reads TGTGCCTGGAGCTCGGGAGGACTAGCGGGCGCGAAGGATACGCAGTATTTT. Translation gives CAWSSGGLAGAKDTQYF. The full variable domain, its missing parts supplied by reference TRBV30 and TRBJ2-3, is SQTIHQWPATLVQPVGSPLSLECTVEGTSNPNLYWYRQAAGRGLQLLFYSVGIGQISSEVPQNLSASRPQDRQFILSSKKLLLSDSGFYLCAWSSGGLAGAKDTQYFGPGTRLTVL.

This clone was found a few times. The chain has TRBV28 and TRBJ1-3; no reliable D call. Germline V lookup: CDR1 MDHEN, CDR2 SYDVKM. V was pared by 5 bases and J by 0 bases, with 20 bases between. There are 18 residues in the CDR3. CDR3 in DNA: TGTGCCAGCAGTCCCGCGGGTTACAGCCCGGTCTCTGGAAACACCATATATTTT. Its protein is CASSPAGYSPVSGNTIYF.